The clone carrying this T cell receptor (beta chain) was detected a few times. Its antigen is undetermined. CDR1 SGHNT and CDR2 YENEEA come from the germline V gene. CDR3 length equals 14 residues. The ends were cut back, 5 bases at V and 6 bases at J, with 17 bases in the middle. The source of the sample is a study of long-term antiretroviral therapy in people with HIV. Study-wide findings and caveats: The data indicate that diversity increased after ART but remained below transplant donor controls.

Survey-level resolution applied to immunoSEQ assay v3.0. Profiling relied on immunoSEQ multiplex PCR, and the TCRdb table lists in-frame clones only, not all of them. The table has nearly 20,000 clones, about 80% seen once. Sample: unsorted PBMCs, taken 0.2 years after starting antiretroviral therapy. The TCR originated in a woman between 35 and 50 years old with HIV. The gene calls are TRBV11-3 and TRBJ2-7; D ambiguous. The DNA for the CDR3 is TGTGCCAGCAGCCCACCCGCAGGAAACGTCGAGCAGTACTTC. This translates into CASSPPAGNVEQYF. Complete variable domain (other parts from reference TRBV11-3 and TRBJ2-7): EAGVVQSPRYKIIEKKQPVAFWCNPISGHNTLYWYLQNLGQGPELLIRYENEEAVDDSQLPKDRFSAERLKGVDSTLKIQPAELGDSAVYLCASSPPAGNVEQYFGPGTRLTVT.